This T cell receptor beta chain was identified during a study of OX40 agonist ivuxolimab in advanced cancers. Background on the study: All patients had ivuxolimab intravenously every 2 weeks at 0.01 to 10 mg/kg. Those enrolled were 70% to 85% male, with a mean age of roughly 60 years and ages from roughly 20 to 85.

The repertoire was sequenced with immunoSEQ multiplex PCR; TCRdb's copy has only in-frame clones and lacks some. The sample has fewer than 30,000 clones, around 81% seen once. V was shortened by 4 bases and J by 2 bases, with 13 bases between the two germline ends. The CDR3 totals 15 residues. Per the germline V gene, CDR1 is SEHNR and CDR2 is FQNEAQ (reference sequence). The sequences come from CD4+ or CD8+ T cells sorted from blood, collected in a trial of the OX40 agonist ivuxolimab. The receptor comes from an adult with an advanced solid tumor such as melanoma, head and neck, liver or kidney cancer. The rearrangement joins TRBV7-9 to TRBJ2-3, with a weak D call TRBD2 (6 bases). DNA of the CDR3: TGTGCCAGCAGCTCGGAGGTAGCGGTCACAGATACGCAGTATTTT. It encodes CASSSEVAVTDTQYF.